Listed here are 31 T cell receptor beta chains from one sample, sequenced in a study of cytomegalovirus exposure and HLA in healthy donors. The PCR employed 60 Vbeta primers together with 13 Jbeta primers. Sequencing used immunoSEQ multiplex PCR; TCRdb keeps in-frame clones, though not all of them. The sample consists of around 170,000 clones, roughly 79% of them appearing once. Sequencing input: PBMCs. The receptors shown here come from a woman in her forties or fifties in good health and CMV-seropositive.

The chain is built from TRBV5-6 and TRBJ2-7; 12 bases agree with TRBD2. J gave up 0 bases and V 4 bases, and 5 bases lay outside the gene matches. The CDR3 sequence is 16 residues long. Germline V gene data show CDR1 as SGHDT and CDR2 as YYEEEE. CDR3 in DNA: TGTGCCAGCAGCCCTGGGGGACTAGCGGGCTCCTACGAGCAGTACTTC. It codes for CASSPGGLAGSYEQYF.

CDR3 amino acids: CASSTIPGLGSTEAFF. The CDR3 DNA is TGTGCCAGCAGCACTATCCCGGGACTCGGGAGCACTGAAGCTTTCTTT. The chain carries TRBV28 and TRBJ1-1, with TRBD1 as a possible D gene (5 bases). Germline values: CDR1 MDHEN, CDR2 SYDVKM. CDR3 length: 16 amino acids. V lost 6 bases and J lost 4, with 21 bases in between.

CDR3 loop: CASSQQGAGGYTF. Written as DNA, the CDR3 is TGTGCCAGCAGCCAACAGGGGGCGGGAGGCTACACCTTC. The rearrangement links TRBV14 to TRBJ1-2, with 8 bases matching TRBD1. With V trimmed by 2 bases and J by 8 bases, 4 bases remained unmatched. Germline CDR1 is SGHDN and CDR2 is FVKESK. This CDR3 has 13 amino acids.

This rearrangement joins TRBV6-5 to TRBJ1-5; D possibly corresponds to TRBD1 (5 bases). This CDR3 region has 14 residues. Germline V lookup: CDR1 MNHEY, CDR2 SVGAGI. Trimming left V 4 bases short and J 3 bases short, with 10 bases between. The DNA for the CDR3 is TGTGCCAGCAGTTTCGCAGGGAACAATCAGCCCCAGCATTTT. It encodes CASSFAGNNQPQHF.

This clone occurred once. The chain employs TRBV5-4 and TRBJ1-6; D possibly corresponds to TRBD1 (5 bases). V lost 1 base and J lost 7, with 9 bases in between. CDR1 and CDR2 (germline): SGHNT, YYREEE (reference sequence). This CDR3 contains 14 residues. The CDR3 bases are TGTGCCAGCAGCTTGCCCAGGGTAAATTCACCCCTCCACTTT. Translating it yields CASSLPRVNSPLHF.

V gene TRBV15 combines with J gene TRBJ2-5; D is perhaps TRBD2 (5 bases). The V end lost 0 bases, the J end lost 3 bases, and 11 bases lay between the germline ends. Germline CDR1 reads LNHNV; CDR2 reads YYDKDF (reference sequence). The CDR3 consists of 15 residues. CDR3 DNA: TGTGCCACCAGCAGAGATGGAGGTTTTGAAGAGACCCAGTACTTC. Protein: CATSRDGGFEETQYF.

The chain has TRBV30 and TRBJ2-7, with 13 bases identical to TRBD2. This CDR3 region has 14 residues. Germline V gives CDR1 GTSNPN, CDR2 SVGIG (reference sequence). Trimming took 0 bases from V and 10 from J; bases not matched to a gene: 6. CDR3 sequence reads: CAWSVLGLAGSQYF. The CDR3 region has the DNA TGTGCCTGGAGTGTTCTGGGACTAGCGGGATCTCAGTACTTC.

The J gene is TRBJ2-5, the V gene TRBV2; no reliable D call. The germline V gene has CDR1 SNHLY and CDR2 FYNNEI. V dropped 7 bases and J dropped 5 bases, with 8 bases sitting between them. This CDR3 spans 11 amino acids. This CDR3 is CASTPSETQYF. The CDR3 bases are TGTGCCAGCACTCCCTCGGAGACCCAGTACTTC. Supplemented by reference TRBV2 and TRBJ2-5, the full variable domain reads EPEVTQTPSHQVTQMGQEVILRCVPISNHLYFYWYRQILGQKVEFLVSFYNNEISEKSEIFDDQFSVERPDGSNFTLKIRSTKLEDSAMYFCASTPSETQYFGPGTRLLVL.

The chain employs TRBV9 and TRBJ1-3, with D possibly TRBD1 on 6 matching bases. V was cut by 4 bases and J by 4 bases, with 9 bases left in between. The CDR3 spans 13 residues. CDR1 is SGDLS and CDR2 is YYNGEE in the germline V gene. The CDR3 region has the DNA TGTGCCAGCAGCCAGGGGTCCGGAAACACCATATATTTT. Translating it yields CASSQGSGNTIYF.

This chain uses TRBV30 with TRBJ2-7; 15 nucleotides agree with TRBD2. CDR1 is GTSNPN and CDR2 is SVGIG in the germline V gene (reference sequence). V trimming: 5 bases; J trimming: 5 bases; junction bases outside the gene matches: 4. The CDR3 length is 14 residues. The DNA for the CDR3 is TGTGCCTGGGGACTAGCGGGGGGGAACAACGAGCAGTACTTC. It is translated as CAWGLAGGNNEQYF.

The chain couples TRBV6-5 to TRBJ1-2; 8 positions match TRBD1. In germline, CDR1 is MNHEY, CDR2 SVGAGI. Trimming at V came to 8 bases and at J to 3 bases, leaving 8 bases not matched to a gene. This CDR3 spans 14 amino acids. As DNA, the CDR3 is TGTGCCAGCGGCCGAAGGGGACAGGACTATGGCTACACCTTC. Residues: CASGRRGQDYGYTF.

This sequence joins TRBV6-4 and TRBJ2-3; D is possibly TRBD1 (6 bases). The CDR3 is 15 residues long. CDR1 is MRHNA and CDR2 is SNTAGT in the germline V gene. Deletions cut 0 bases from V and 1 base from J, with 8 bases between. CDR3 DNA sequence: TGTGCCAGCAGTGACTCACAGGGAGGCACAGATACGCAGTATTTT. Encoded protein: CASSDSQGGTDTQYF.

This sequence joins TRBV9 and TRBJ2-5, with 13 positions matching TRBD2. This CDR3 spans 15 amino acids. V was clipped by 3 bases and J by 5 bases; unmatched bases: 4. Germline V CDR1 and CDR2: SGDLS, YYNGEE. CDR3 bases: TGTGCCAGCAGCGAGGGGACTAGCGGGACGGAGACCCAGTACTTC. Encoded protein: CASSEGTSGTETQYF. Together with reference TRBV9 and TRBJ2-5, the CDR3 gives the full variable domain: DSGVTQTPKHLITATGQRVTLRCSPRSGDLSVYWYQQSLDQGLQFLIQYYNGEERAKGNILERFSAQQFPDLHSELNLSSLELGDSALYFCASSEGTSGTETQYFGPGTRLLVL.

This rearrangement joins TRBV19 to TRBJ2-3, with 9 bases aligning to TRBD2. This CDR3 is built from 15 residues. The V gene's germline CDR1 is LNHDA and CDR2 SQIVND (reference sequence). V dropped 3 bases and J dropped 4; count of bases not matched to a gene: 5. CDR3 residues: CASSITSGSPDTQYF. The CDR3 DNA reads TGTGCCAGTAGTATTACTAGCGGGTCCCCAGATACGCAGTATTTT.

The V gene is TRBV5-1, the J gene TRBJ1-1, with a possible D match to TRBD1 (6 bases). The CDR3 has 14 amino acids. Looked up from germline, CDR1 is SGHRS and CDR2 is YFSETQ. Between the trimmed V and J ends, which lost 4 bases and 1 base, there was a span of 11 bases. CDR3 residues: CASSRGAGNTEAFF. As DNA, the CDR3 is TGCGCCAGCAGCCGGGGGGCAGGGAACACTGAAGCTTTCTTT. Full variable domain (remainder filled in from reference TRBV5-1 and TRBJ1-1): KAGVTQTPRYLIKTRGQQVTLSCSPISGHRSVSWYQQTPGQGLQFLFEYFSETQRNKGNFPGRFSGRQFSNSRSEMNVSTLELGDSALYLCASSRGAGNTEAFFGQGTRLTVV.

The V gene is TRBV6-6, the J gene TRBJ1-1; no firm D call. The CDR3 has 14 residues. V dropped 7 bases and J dropped 5 bases, with 17 bases sitting between them. Germline V gives CDR1 MNHNY, CDR2 SVGAGI (reference sequence). CDR3 coding DNA: TGTGCCAGCACCAAAGAGGGCGGGCGGACTGAAGCTTTCTTT. Translating it yields CASTKEGGRTEAFF.

This rearrangement joins TRBV19 to TRBJ1-6; TRBD1 matches at 10 bases. Germline values: CDR1 LNHDA, CDR2 SQIVND (reference sequence). Unmatched junction bases numbered 4, after V lost 7 bases and J lost 7 bases. The CDR3 totals 14 residues. The CDR3 DNA is TGTGCCAGTAAGACAGGGGGCCTGAATTCACCCCTCCACTTT. This codes for CASKTGGLNSPLHF.

The rearrangement links TRBV9 to TRBJ2-3; TRBD1 matches at 11 bases. The germline gives CDR1 SGDLS, CDR2 YYNGEE. The CDR3 length is 17 residues. The trim removed 0 bases at V and 0 bases at J, leaving 3 bases unmatched. CDR3 sequence reads: CASSVGTGGPSTDTQYF. For the CDR3, the DNA is TGTGCCAGCAGCGTAGGGACAGGGGGCCCAAGCACAGATACGCAGTATTTT.

The chain joins TRBV28 to TRBJ2-7; 12 positions match TRBD1. The CDR3 extends over 19 amino acids. V lost 5 bases, J lost 0 bases, and 14 bases stayed unmatched. Looked up from germline, CDR1 is MDHEN and CDR2 is SYDVKM. This CDR3 reads CASSGGWGQGAQSSYEQYF. The CDR3, as DNA: TGTGCCAGCAGTGGGGGTTGGGGACAGGGGGCCCAAAGCTCCTACGAGCAGTACTTC.

The V call is TRBV6-1, the J call TRBJ2-3, with TRBD1 identical over 7 bases. The CDR3 extends over 16 amino acids. The V gene end was trimmed by 4 bases and the J gene end by 0 bases; junction bases not matched to a gene: 7. The germline V gene has CDR1 MNHNS and CDR2 SASEGT. The CDR3 DNA reads TGTGCCAGCAGTGCCCCCGGGACAGCTAGCACAGATACGCAGTATTTT. This gives the protein CASSAPGTASTDTQYF.

This clone occurred a few times. V is TRBV19 and J is TRBJ2-2; 13 bases are a match to TRBD2. Trimming cost V 5 bases and J 7 bases; bases outside gene matches: 7. Per the germline V gene, CDR1 is LNHDA and CDR2 is SQIVND (reference sequence). The CDR3 consists of 16 residues. CDR3 nucleotide sequence: TGTGCCAGTAGTTTAGGACTAGCGGGAGCAGGCGGGGAGCTGTTTTTT. Translated: CASSLGLAGAGGELFF.

The CDR3 here is CASSIGPGKNEKLFF. The CDR3 nucleotides are TGTGCCAGTAGTATTGGGCCGGGGAAAAATGAAAAACTGTTTTTT. V gene TRBV19 combines with J gene TRBJ1-4; D gene unclear. V lost 3 bases, J lost 5 bases, and 13 bases lay in between. Germline CDR1 LNHDA, CDR2 SQIVND (reference sequence). The CDR3 is 15 residues long.

The J gene is TRBJ2-5, the V gene TRBV2, with 8 nucleotides matching TRBD2. The J call may be mistaken, given a closer DNA end match to TRBJ2-7. CDR3 length: 13 residues. The germline gives CDR1 SNHLY, CDR2 FYNNEI. CDR3 nucleotides: TGTGCCAGTGAGGGACTAGGAACCCTCGAGCAGTACTTC. Residues: CASEGLGTLEQYF.

The rearrangement joins TRBV5-1 to TRBJ1-4; 7 nucleotides agree with TRBD1. The germline V gene encodes CDR1 SGHRS and CDR2 YFSETQ. This CDR3 region has 14 residues. With V trimmed by 0 bases and J by 8 bases, 4 bases remained unmatched. The CDR3 region has the DNA TGCGCCAGCAGCTTGGGACAGGGTAGCGAAAAACTGTTTTTT. Translation gives CASSLGQGSEKLFF.

The V call is TRBV6-5, the J call TRBJ1-1, with a weak D call TRBD1 (5 bases). The CDR3 loop spans 16 amino acids. CDR1 MNHEY and CDR2 SVGAGI come from the germline V gene. Trimming left V 0 bases short and J 1 base short, with 12 bases between. CDR3 protein: CASSYSSGLGNTEAFF. The CDR3 nucleotides are TGTGCCAGCAGTTACTCCTCAGGGTTGGGGAACACTGAAGCTTTCTTT.

The chain recombines TRBV27 with TRBJ2-5; 7 bases fit TRBD2. Germline CDR1 MNHEY, CDR2 SMNVEV (reference sequence). The CDR3 runs 16 residues. V lost 5 bases and J lost 1; bases outside the gene matches: 10. The DNA of the CDR3 is TGTGCCAGCAGTCCGAGGGCAACTAGCGCCCAAGAGACCCAGTACTTC. This codes for CASSPRATSAQETQYF.

The chain combines TRBV12-2 with TRBJ1-4; the table's D call of TRBD1 was not tested on the DNA. TRBV12-2 is recorded as a pseudogene. The length of the CDR3 is 19 residues. In DNA form, the CDR3 reads TGTGCAAGTCGCTTAGGTCGACAGGGGGCTCGCGGAGTCGAAGGGAAACTGTTTTTT. The encoded protein is CASRLGRQGARGVEGKLFF.

The DNA of the CDR3 is TGCGCCACCCGAACGAGCGGGGTGGCCGGGGAGCTGTTTTTT. Protein product: CATRTSGVAGELFF. The J gene is TRBJ2-2, the V gene TRBV5-1; TRBD2 aligns across 7 bases. The CDR3 totals 14 residues. CDR1 and CDR2 from the germline V gene are SGHRS and YFSETQ. V was clipped by 9 bases and J by 6 bases; unmatched bases: 11.

V and J are TRBV27 and TRBJ2-7; TRBD2 matches 11 bases. The ends lost 3 bases at V and 7 bases at J; junction bases unmatched: 14. CDR3 length: 17 amino acids. Germline V lookup: CDR1 MNHEY, CDR2 SMNVEV (reference sequence). DNA for the CDR3: TGTGCCAGCAGTTTCCCAACGACTAGCGGGACCTCGGGGGAGCAGTACTTC. This sequence encodes CASSFPTTSGTSGEQYF.

The chain links TRBV4-3 to TRBJ1-1, with 8 nucleotides matching TRBD1. V lost 8 bases and J lost 5; bases outside the gene matches: 10. Germline CDR1 LGHNA, CDR2 YSLEER. The CDR3 spans 14 residues. In DNA form, the CDR3 reads TGCGCCAGCGCCCCCTCGGACAGGGTTACTGAAGCTTTCTTT. Residues: CASAPSDRVTEAFF.

The rearrangement uses TRBV7-2 and TRBJ2-7; D is perhaps TRBD1 (5 bases). The germline gives CDR1 SGHTA, CDR2 FQGNSA. The CDR3 spans 14 residues. V was pared by 4 bases and J by 2 bases, with 12 bases between. CDR3 loop: CASSSAGRAYEQYF. The CDR3 DNA reads as TGTGCCAGCAGCTCTGCCGGCAGGGCCTACGAGCAGTACTTC.